Listed here is a single T cell receptor (beta chain). Its antigen is unidentified. Scientists ran DNA taken from cultured CD4+ T cells through the Oncomine TCR Beta short-read assay for sequencing. TCRdb passed the PCR reads through MiXCR, listing each CDR3 protein once. The repertoire holds thousands of distinct CDR3 sequences, with approximately 55% as singletons. The treatment here: approximately 9-day PBMC culture with coronavirus spike peptide pools or control peptides (ViraFEST assay). The CDR3 covers 15 residues. CDR1 is SEHNR, CDR2 FQNEAQ, per germline (reference sequence). Trimming took 4 bases from V and 5 from J, leaving 17 bases between them. The data were taken from a study of vaccination and CD4 T cells after COVID-19.

Specimen: CD4+ T cells from blood, cultured in vitro. The sequence was obtained from a human donor who had recovered from COVID-19. The chain combines TRBV7-9 with TRBJ1-1, with D tentatively TRBD1 (6 bases). For the CDR3, the DNA is TGTGCCAGCAGCTCCATCCTGGGGAGGGGGACTGAAGCTTTCTTT. Protein sequence: CASSSILGRGTEAFF.